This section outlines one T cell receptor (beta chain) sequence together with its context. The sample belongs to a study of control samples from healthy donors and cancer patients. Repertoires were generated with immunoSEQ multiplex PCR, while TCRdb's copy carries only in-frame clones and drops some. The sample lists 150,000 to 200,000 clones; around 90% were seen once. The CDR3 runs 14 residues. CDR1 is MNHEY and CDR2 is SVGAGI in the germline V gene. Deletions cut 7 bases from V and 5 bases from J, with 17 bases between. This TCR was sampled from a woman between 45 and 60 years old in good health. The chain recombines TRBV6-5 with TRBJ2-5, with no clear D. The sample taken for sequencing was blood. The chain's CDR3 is CASKAAFGGETQYF. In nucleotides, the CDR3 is TGTGCCAGCAAGGCTGCCTTCGGTGGGGAGACCCAGTACTTC.